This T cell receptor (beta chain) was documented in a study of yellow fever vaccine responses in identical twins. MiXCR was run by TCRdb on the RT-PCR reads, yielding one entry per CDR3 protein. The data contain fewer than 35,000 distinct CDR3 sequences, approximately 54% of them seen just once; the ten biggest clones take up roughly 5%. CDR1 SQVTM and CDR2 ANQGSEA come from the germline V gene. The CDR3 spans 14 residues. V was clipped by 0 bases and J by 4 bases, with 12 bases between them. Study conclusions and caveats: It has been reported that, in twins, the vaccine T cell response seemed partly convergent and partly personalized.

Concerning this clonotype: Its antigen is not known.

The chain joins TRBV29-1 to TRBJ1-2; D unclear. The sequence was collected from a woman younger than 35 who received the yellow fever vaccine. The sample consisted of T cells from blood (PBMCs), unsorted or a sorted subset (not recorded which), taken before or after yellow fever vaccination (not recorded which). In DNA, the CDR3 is TGCAGCGTTGAAGATCATGGGCCAGGCTATGGCTACACCTTC. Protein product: CSVEDHGPGYGYTF.